This T cell receptor beta chain was profiled in a study of technical replicates of blood from a handful of donors. This table comes from immunoSEQ multiplex PCR, and its TCRdb copy is limited to in-frame clones, with some not included. The profile shows 60,000 to 65,000 clones, 75% to 90% of them singletons. V lost 2 bases to trimming and J lost 1 base, with 26 bases between them. This CDR3 comprises 20 residues. The germline V gene encodes CDR1 SGHDN and CDR2 FVKESK. In this sample, this clone turned up once. The clonotype comes from a human donor in good health. Some clones in this sample may be carry-over from other donors' samples. The sequenced material came from PBMCs. The chain couples TRBV14 to TRBJ1-2; D is ambiguous. CDR3: CASSQLPSEVANPLNYGYTF. The CDR3 region has the DNA TGTGCCAGCAGCCAACTCCCTTCAGAGGTGGCAAACCCCCTTAACTATGGCTACACCTTC.